This entry describes one T cell receptor (beta chain). Antigen specificity is unknown. This entry belongs to a study of Ad26.COV2.S vaccination and SARS-CoV-2 variants. Study overall: The COV1001 Ad26.COV2.S trial arm included the donor. In the study, Ad26.COV2.S was injected intramuscularly once, or twice 56 days apart.

CDR3 length equals 14 residues. Looked up from germline, CDR1 is SGHRS and CDR2 is YFSETQ. Trimming took off 0 bases at V and 0 bases at J, with 6 bases between the two ends. Treatment noted: some 20 received Ad26.COV2.S at low or high dose, single or two shots; about 5 received placebo; per-sample allocation not given. Material that was analyzed had been drawn on day 63 after the first vaccine or placebo injection. TCRdb's table, derived via immunoSEQ multiplex PCR, lists solely in-frame clones and lacks some. The sample shows more than 400,000 clones, about nine tenths of them seen only once. General study points: Non-spike TCR breadth was similar in vaccine and placebo recipients. Participants in the vaccine arm had higher spike-specific TCR breadth; placebo recipients had lower.

The chain couples TRBV5-1 to TRBJ1-1; D gene ambiguous. The material was peripheral blood, obtained in a trial of Ad26.COV2.S vaccine versus placebo. The clonotype was recovered from a person between 18 and 59 years old who received the Ad26.COV2.S COVID-19 vaccine or a placebo. The CDR3 DNA reads TGCGCCAGCAGCTTGGACCAAGTGAACACTGAAGCTTTCTTT. Its translation: CASSLDQVNTEAFF.